The T cell receptor beta chain under discussion was sequenced for a study of blood T cell repertoires in COVID-19 (TCRdb year 2020). Study-wide context: Collaborator samples came from the United States, Italy and Spain and covered acute and convalescent phases of COVID-19. Subjects who had been exposed to COVID-19, were actively infected with it, or had recovered from it provided the deeply sampled blood TCRbeta repertoires that made up the dataset. Samples came from the ongoing ImmuneRACE study (first 160 participants) plus 1,254 subjects from 6 global collaborators. Where available, HLA class I and class II types were obtained from metadata supplied by the sample provider rather than from assay-based typing. The prospective study material was composed of cDNA or gDNA derived from T cells, B-cell-depleted T cells, or PBMCs. The repertoires were made available in a free public database intended to serve as a resource for research on the immune response to SARS-CoV-2. A de-identified subject ID, COVID-19 status, age in years and sex were almost always included in the sample metadata.

Its CDR3 holds 14 amino acids, cysteine through phenylalanine. Kept here is only the CDR3 DNA, which spans 42 bases and is read in frame from base 1. The CDR1 and CDR2 encoded by the germline V gene (reference sequence) are MNHEY and SMNVEV. Trimming removed 0 bases from V and 5 bases from J, leaving 10 bases between the germline ends. By how much of the sample it makes up, this clone is medium-sized (0.01 to 0.1%). The antigen it binds to is not known. Per-nucleotide qualities are absent, and no much larger clonotype sits a single base away. TCRbeta CDR3 regions were amplified from genomic DNA by means of the immunoSEQ Assay, a bias-controlled multiplex PCR. Per the source publication's procedure: Nucleated cell counts per sample were estimated from amplification of reference gene primers within the assay. To quantify the absolute abundance of each unique TCRbeta CDR3 rearrangement, sequence reads were collapsed and filtered. For each sample, productive Simpson clonality was calculated by taking the square root of Simpson's diversity index across productive rearrangements. The table comes from immuneACCESS by way of TCRdb, which keeps in-frame sequences with V and J called. Part of the clones is missing from these tables; in studies checked, under half for an unresolved V gene and the rest for unknown reasons. The V and J calls and the clone size are those of that table, but D and trimming were determined from the DNA. In all, the sample holds 90,000 to 130,000 clones, and approximately 81% of those were seen once. Clones ranked in the top ten supply less than 1.5% of the sample.

The collaborating institutions used their own protocols to collect whole blood in K2EDTA tubes. Collaborator samples were shipped for TCRbeta analysis as frozen whole blood, isolated PBMCs, or DNA extracted from either sample type. Beyond this particular receptor, the publication reports: The amount of clinical and demographic metadata varied by source and participant and was provided uncurated.

The clonotype comes from a man aged 35-49 years with acute or convalescent COVID-19. The chain was built from TRBV27 and TRBJ2-5, with the D gene not confidently named. Sample: peripheral blood. The CDR3 in this case is CASSLSAPMETQYF. The sequenced DNA: TGTGCCAGCAGTTTATCGGCCCCCATGGAGACCCAGTACTTC.